Below, one TCR beta chain is given with its context. As every portion of the isolated RNA was reverse transcribed, the sequencing read expressed TCRB transcripts. Naive, central memory and regulatory T cell samples came to a mean of approximately 4 million reads. Assay: immunoSEQ multiplex PCR; the TCRdb copy retains only in-frame clones and omits some. The sample includes some 150,000 clones, roughly a tenth of them seen just once. This sample was taken from a study of beta chain features in type 1 diabetes. This CDR3 contains 14 residues. Between the trimmed V and J ends, which lost 5 bases and 4 bases, there was a span of 14 bases. The germline gives CDR1 SGHVS, CDR2 FNYEAQ.

The V call is TRBV7-6, the J call TRBJ1-1; the D gene is possibly TRBD1 (6 bases). This TCR was sampled from a man between 18 and 29 years old in good health. The sample was central memory CD4+ T cells from blood. The DNA of the CDR3 is TGTGCCAGCAGCCCAGGGGTCTTTACCACTGAAGCTTTCTTT. This gives the protein CASSPGVFTTEAFF.